This T cell receptor (beta chain) was identified in a study of shared clonotypes between healthy human individuals (dated by TCRdb to 2020 to 2021). Study-wide context: Three men and two women, aged 18 to 49 years, made up the cohort. For each donor, CD4 naive and CD4 memory were each given three plates, CD8 naive was given two plates, and CD8 memory was given one plate. To estimate repertoire size and how much clonotypes are shared between individuals, the study performed deep sequencing of blood TCR repertoires from roughly five healthy adults. Different laboratories and diverse techniques were used to prepare libraries and sequence TCR repertoires, to increase sequencing depth and limit assay-specific biases. Between about 0.85 and 8.9 billion PBMCs per donor were obtained by leukapheresis. Study-wide findings and limitations: About 5% of naive CD4, approximately 3.7% of naive CD8, roughly 2.5% of memory CD4, and less than 0.45% of memory CD8 clonotypes were shared across a few donors. Estimated clonotype richness was generally larger for naive than for memory subsets. The genetic and exposure-history diversity represented was limited by the small number of donors. Incomplete sequencing was indicated by rarefaction of sorted-subset datasets, despite the large sequencing depth. Sampling was limited to blood, and TCR repertoires in tissue likely differ from TCR repertoires in blood. Based on pairwise subsampling, the degree of clonotype sharing among donors was expected to be affected by sequencing depth. Clonotypes shared by all four sorted-subset donors showed higher generation probabilities than non-shared clonotypes.

The donors were healthy, HIV-negative adults who had no recently reported acute infections or vaccinations. All donors were Caucasian adults living in Nashville, Tennessee, USA. CD4+ T cells were enriched by magnetic negative selection; naive cells were then positively selected on CD45RA, and the negative fraction formed the memory subset. Blood was obtained by leukapheresis, after which PBMCs were separated by Ficoll-Histopaque density gradient centrifugation and cryopreserved in liquid nitrogen vapor phase. Purity and quantity of every magnetically sorted T cell population were checked by analytical flow cytometry. Each sorted fraction had its genomic DNA isolated and then quantified by UV absorbance on a Nanodrop 2000c. The junction carries 9 bases between V and J, which are trimmed by 3 bases and 4 bases respectively. The CDR3 spans 13 residues, from the cysteine through the phenylalanine. Only the CDR3 portion is preserved as DNA: 39 bases, with reading frame beginning at the first base. Based on the germline V gene (reference sequence), the CDR1 and CDR2 sequences are MNHEY and SMNVEV.

Turning to this clone: Its antigen has not been determined. The sample holds no much larger clone one base away, and base qualities are not on file. Other DNA sequences of this sample code for an identical CDR3.

Using the deep immunoSEQ assay, multiplex PCR amplified TCR CDR3 regions from genomic DNA. For each cell subset, the extracted genomic DNA was distributed evenly across all wells of several immunoSEQ 96-well plates, and each plate served as one replicate. For sorted subsets, approximately 210 ng of genomic DNA, equivalent to 25,000 to 30,000 T cell genomes, went into each replicate PCR. Purified libraries were measured with a Qubit 3.0 fluorometer, size-checked on a Bioanalyzer 2100, and measured again with the KAPA Library Quantification kit. A separate single-read 150-cycle Illumina NextSeq 550 flow cell was used to sequence each immunoSEQ 96-well plate. Processing in the source paper ran as follows. Because the immunoSEQ output included only junctional sequences and no quality scores, the filtering could not be the same as the filtering used for full-length reads. Sequences were annotated with PyIR, a Python wrapper for IgBLAST v1.9, and V/J genes and CDR3 were assigned using IMGT germline references. Reads were filtered out if the reads had weak V/J assignments (E-value above 1e-6), no CDR3, stop codons, out-of-frame junctions, or ambiguous translated residues. V3J clonotypes were defined as sequences sharing the same inferred V gene, J gene, and CDR3 amino acid sequence. To compute the percentage overlap between repertoires, the number of shared unique clonotypes was divided by the size of the smaller repertoire. Repertoire richness was assessed with RTK rarefaction, the Chao1 estimator, and Recon v2.1 estimates of unobserved clonotypes. Generation probabilities were computed with OLGA for all TCRbeta clonotypes obtained by the gDNA method from a handful of donors. The immuneACCESS repertoire file appears here via TCRdb, limited to in-frame rearrangements. These files lack a portion of the clones; in checked studies, under half of the deficit traces to unresolved V genes, and the cause of the others is not known. V and J calls and clone size are given by that table; D and trimming were obtained from the DNA. This sample has 1.5 million to 1.9 million clones in its table, and approximately 98% of those were observed once. The ten largest make up roughly 0.4% of the sample.

This receptor was taken from a man aged 25-45 years in good health. What was sequenced was naive CD4+ T cells sorted from blood. Explained via the paper, the cell subset or site label denotes: CD45RA+ positively selected. The V and J segments used are TRBV27 and TRBJ2-5; the best D guess is TRBD1, with 6 bases matching. The CDR3 reads as follows: CASSFRGGETQYF. The nucleotide sequence is given as TGTGCCAGCAGTTTCAGGGGCGGAGAGACCCAGTACTTC.